This T cell receptor (beta chain) emerged from a study of blood T cell repertoires in COVID-19. This CDR3 comprises 16 residues. In germline, CDR1 is MGHRA, CDR2 YSYEKL. Trimming took off 2 bases at V and 7 bases at J, with 15 bases between the two ends. TCRdb keeps only in-frame clones here, not all; method: immunoSEQ multiplex PCR. The repertoire holds approximately 150,000 clones, with 75% to 90% as singletons. The V and J genes are TRBV4-1 and TRBJ1-6; weak D call: TRBD1 (6 bases). The clonotype comes from a man aged 55 to 70 who had recovered from COVID-19. Sequencing was done on a sample of PBMCs or T cells enriched from blood (not recorded which). CDR3 sequence reads: CASSQWGGAENSPLHF. The CDR3 DNA follows: TGCGCCAGCAGCCAATGGGGGGGCGCCGAGAATTCACCCCTCCACTTT.